A single sample gave rise to the 30 T cell receptor beta chains below, sequenced in a study of CD8+ T cells in alopecia areata. RNA was extracted and reverse transcribed into cDNA as the sequencing template. The repertoire was sequenced with immunoSEQ multiplex PCR; TCRdb's copy has only in-frame clones and lacks some. In the table there are some 95,000 clones, nearly 45% of which are singletons. The sample taken for sequencing was CD4+ T cells sorted from blood. The origin of the receptors is a human donor with alopecia areata.

The chain couples TRBV11-2 to TRBJ2-7, with D perhaps matching TRBD2 (5 bases). There are 16 residues in the CDR3. Trimming cost V 3 bases and J 3 bases, with 18 bases left between them. CDR1 and CDR2 (germline): SGHAT, FQNNGV. The CDR3 region has the DNA TGTGCCAGCAGCTTCAGTCCTAGCCGAACCGACTACGAGCAGTACTTC. It specifies CASSFSPSRTDYEQYF. Full variable domain (outside the CDR3, taken from reference TRBV11-2 and TRBJ2-7): EAGVAQSPRYKIIEKRQSVAFWCNPISGHATLYWYQQILGQGPKLLIQFQNNGVVDDSQLPKDRFSAERLKGVDSTLKIQPAKLEDSAVYLCASSFSPSRTDYEQYFGPGTRLTVT.

The chain uses TRBV5-1 and TRBJ2-7; no definite D call. Germline CDR1 reads SGHRS; CDR2 reads YFSETQ. The CDR3 consists of 12 residues. V shed 2 bases and J shed 4 bases, with 7 bases lying between them. This CDR3 reads CASSFGDYEQYF. For the CDR3, the DNA is TGCGCCAGCAGCTTTGGAGATTACGAGCAGTACTTC. Supplemented by reference TRBV5-1 and TRBJ2-7, the full variable domain reads KAGVTQTPRYLIKTRGQQVTLSCSPISGHRSVSWYQQTPGQGLQFLFEYFSETQRNKGNFPGRFSGRQFSNSRSEMNVSTLELGDSALYLCASSFGDYEQYFGPGTRLTVT.

This clone was detected only a few times. The gene calls are TRBV6-6 and TRBJ2-7; TRBD1 matches at 7 bases. The CDR3 covers 12 residues. Unmatched junction bases numbered 7, after V lost 7 bases and J lost 7 bases. Per the germline V gene, CDR1 is MNHNY and CDR2 is SVGAGI (reference sequence). Here the CDR3 reads CASNDRVGEQYF. The DNA for the CDR3 is TGTGCCAGCAATGACAGGGTTGGAGAGCAGTACTTC.

The genes are TRBV29-1 and TRBJ1-1, with 7 positions matching TRBD1. The CDR3 extends over 17 amino acids. The germline gives CDR1 SQVTM, CDR2 ANQGSEA. The junction had 13 bases not matched to a gene; V was cut back by 2 bases and J by 1 base. The CDR3 sequence: CSVESFRGGVENTEAFF. CDR3 DNA sequence: TGCAGCGTTGAATCCTTCAGGGGGGGTGTAGAGAACACTGAAGCTTTCTTT.

This clone was picked up a small number of times. The CDR3 here is CSVHLGGEVTQYF. In nucleotides, the CDR3 is TGCAGCGTTCACCTCGGCGGGGAAGTTACGCAGTATTTT. V usage is TRBV29-1 and J usage is TRBJ2-3, with D possibly being TRBD2 (6 bases). Looked up from germline, CDR1 is SQVTM and CDR2 is ANQGSEA. The CDR3 loop spans 13 amino acids. V was pared by 5 bases and J by 8 bases, with 17 bases between.

This clone was recorded a few times. The chain employs TRBV28 and TRBJ1-2; D is undetermined. The CDR3 length is 12 residues. Trimming removed 2 bases from V and 2 bases from J, with 3 bases in between. CDR1 is MDHEN, CDR2 SYDVKM, per germline. Here the CDR3 reads CASSLANYGYTF. Written as DNA, the CDR3 is TGTGCCAGCAGTTTAGCCAACTATGGCTACACCTTC.

This chain's CDR3 is CASSSSGTVNYEQYF. DNA of the CDR3: TGTGCCAGCAGCTCCTCCGGGACAGTGAACTACGAGCAGTACTTC. The chain uses TRBV5-6 and TRBJ2-7; 7 bases are a match to TRBD1. There are 15 residues in the CDR3. With V trimmed by 3 bases and J by 3 bases, 9 bases remained unmatched. CDR1 SGHDT and CDR2 YYEEEE come from the germline V gene.

The chain joins TRBV4-3 to TRBJ2-1; 8 bases are shared with TRBD2. The CDR3 totals 14 residues. Germline CDR1 and CDR2: LGHNA and YSLEER. V lost 0 bases to trimming and J lost 12 bases; unmatched junction nucleotides: 7. CDR3 nucleotide sequence: TGCGCCAGCAGCCAAGAGGGGGGACTAGGGCTGCAGTTCTTC. Encoded protein: CASSQEGGLGLQFF.

This clone occurred a few times. The chain employs TRBV28 and TRBJ2-1, with TRBD2 matching over 9 bases. CDR3 length equals 15 residues. The V segment lost 6 bases and the J segment 7 bases; nucleotides outside the gene matches: 10. Per the germline V gene, CDR1 is MDHEN and CDR2 is SYDVKM. The CDR3 DNA sequence: TGTGCCAGCAGCGGAGGGGGACTAGCTGTGAATGAGCAGTTCTTC. Its translation: CASSGGGLAVNEQFF. Filled out from reference TRBV28 and TRBJ2-1, the complete variable domain reads DVKVTQSSRYLVKRTGEKVFLECVQDMDHENMFWYRQDPGLGLRLIYFSYDVKMKEKGDIPEGYSVSREKKERFSLILESASTNQTSMYLCASSGGGLAVNEQFFGPGTRLTVL.

This clone occurred a few times. This chain links TRBV30 with TRBJ1-5; no firm D call. Between the trimmed V and J ends, which lost 0 bases and 5 bases, there was a span of 8 bases. The CDR3 consists of 13 residues. Germline V CDR1 and CDR2: GTSNPN, SVGIG (reference sequence). Written as DNA, the CDR3 is TGTGCCTGGAGTGTAAAGGCAGATCAGCCCCAGCATTTT. This codes for CAWSVKADQPQHF.

The chain combines TRBV29-1 with TRBJ2-3, with unresolved D. Germline CDR1 is SQVTM and CDR2 is ANQGSEA. Trimming left V 4 bases short and J 1 base short, with 9 bases between. This CDR3 region has 13 residues. CDR3 loop: CSVVVLGTDTQYF. The CDR3 nucleotides read TGCAGCGTTGTAGTTTTGGGCACAGATACGCAGTATTTT.

Regarding this clone: Other DNA sequences from this sample encode an identical CDR3 as well. The CDR3 DNA follows: TGCGCCAGCAGCTCGACCGGGACAGCCTACGAGCAGTACTTC. It translates to CASSSTGTAYEQYF. V usage is TRBV5-1 and J usage is TRBJ2-7, with 7 positions matching TRBD1. Per the germline V gene, CDR1 is SGHRS and CDR2 is YFSETQ. This CDR3 is built from 14 residues. V trimming: 3 bases; J trimming: 2 bases; junction bases outside the gene matches: 5.

Regarding this clone: The same CDR3 also results from other DNA sequences found in this sample. V is TRBV4-1 and J is TRBJ2-6; no definite D call. Trimming took off 6 bases at V and 2 bases at J, with 5 bases between the two ends. This CDR3 comprises 13 residues. The germline V gene has CDR1 MGHRA and CDR2 YSYEKL. This chain's CDR3 is CASRATGANVLTF. The CDR3 nucleotides are TGCGCCAGCAGGGCTACTGGGGCCAACGTCCTGACTTTC.

In its sample, this clone was seen a few times. The rearrangement joins TRBV29-1 to TRBJ2-5; perhaps TRBD2 as D (5 bases). In germline, CDR1 is SQVTM, CDR2 ANQGSEA. This CDR3 region has 12 residues. Trimming cost V 7 bases and J 4 bases, with 13 bases left between them. CDR3 in amino acids: CSARSGRETQYF. In DNA form, the CDR3 reads TGCAGCGCCCGGAGCGGACGAGAGACCCAGTACTTC. The variable domain in full, with the rest retrieved from reference TRBV29-1 and TRBJ2-5, is SAVISQKPSRDICQRGTSLTIQCQVDSQVTMMFWYRQQPGQSLTLIATANQGSEATYESGFVIDKFPISRPNLTFSTLTVSNMSPEDSSIYLCSARSGRETQYFGPGTRLLVL.

This clone was seen more than once but under ten times. This chain uses TRBV28 with TRBJ2-7; TRBD1 agrees at 7 bases. Germline CDR1 is MDHEN and CDR2 is SYDVKM. The junction had 4 bases not matched to a gene; V was cut back by 5 bases and J by 6 bases. The CDR3 consists of 12 residues. In nucleotides, the CDR3 is TGTGCCAGCAGTACGACAGGGATCGAGCAGTACTTC. It encodes CASSTTGIEQYF.

This chain connects TRBV25-1 to TRBJ1-2; 9 bases match TRBD1. J gave up 7 bases and V 6 bases, and 3 bases lay outside the gene matches. This CDR3 has 12 residues. CDR1 and CDR2 from the germline V gene are MGHDK and SYGVNS. The CDR3 nucleotides are TGTGCCAGCAGCGCGGACAGGGGTGGCTACACCTTC. Translating gives CASSADRGGYTF.

J is TRBJ2-5 and V is TRBV13; D could derive from TRBD1 or TRBD2 (5 bases each). Germline lookup yields CDR1 PRHDT and CDR2 FYEKMQ (reference sequence). The germline V and J ends were trimmed by 5 bases and 0 bases, with 10 bases remaining between them. The length of the CDR3 is 14 residues. The CDR3 nucleotides are TGTGCCAGCAGCCGCCGGGACCACCAAGAGACCCAGTACTTC. Its protein is CASSRRDHQETQYF.

V and J are TRBV28 and TRBJ2-4; TRBD1 matches at 8 bases. V gave up 5 bases and J gave up 8 bases; unmatched junction bases: 8. Germline CDR1 MDHEN, CDR2 SYDVKM. The CDR3 has 14 residues. CDR3 sequence (DNA): TGTGCCAGCAGTCCAACTGGACAGGGCGACATTCAGTACTTC. Amino acids: CASSPTGQGDIQYF.

The V call is TRBV7-9, the J call TRBJ2-3; D remains unclear. Germline-derived CDR1 and CDR2 are SEHNR and FQNEAQ (reference sequence). CDR3 length equals 11 residues. V was clipped by 4 bases and J by 2 bases, with 1 base between them. CDR3 amino acids: CASSSTDTQYF. The CDR3, as DNA: TGTGCCAGCAGCTCCACAGATACGCAGTATTTT.

This rearrangement joins TRBV6-1 to TRBJ1-2, with no clear D. Germline V CDR1 and CDR2: MNHNS, SASEGT. CDR3 length: 15 amino acids. Trimming cost V 2 bases and J 2 bases, with 12 bases left between them. CDR3 region: CASSESRLANYGYTF. For the CDR3, the DNA is TGTGCCAGCAGTGAATCTCGACTGGCCAACTATGGCTACACCTTC.

This clone has a handful of counts. This sequence joins TRBV29-1 and TRBJ2-5; no reliable D call. Germline lookup yields CDR1 SQVTM and CDR2 ANQGSEA. Trimming pared 1 base from V and 1 base from J, leaving 10 bases between. The CDR3 is 14 amino acids. As DNA, the CDR3 is TGCAGCGTTGAAGGGCAGGCCGGCCAAGAGACCCAGTACTTC. As protein: CSVEGQAGQETQYF.

The sample holds a few counts of this clone. The chain employs TRBV14 and TRBJ2-3; 8 nucleotides align to TRBD2. Germline values: CDR1 SGHDN, CDR2 FVKESK. There are 16 residues in the CDR3. Trimming took 4 bases from V and 2 from J; bases not matched to a gene: 8. CDR3 bases: TGTGCCAGCAGCCCCAGCAGCGGGGGAATCACAGATACGCAGTATTTT. This gives the protein CASSPSSGGITDTQYF. The entire variable domain, with the rest obtained from reference TRBV14 and TRBJ2-3, is as follows: EAGVTQFPSHSVIEKGQTVTLRCDPISGHDNLYWYRRVMGKEIKFLLHFVKESKQDESGMPNNRFLAERTGGTYSTLKVQPAELEDSGVYFCASSPSSGGITDTQYFGPGTRLTVL.

This rearrangement joins TRBV29-1 to TRBJ1-3, with TRBD1 matching over 7 bases. Germline trimming cut 7 bases from V and 5 bases from J; bases unmatched to any gene: 8. This CDR3 contains 13 residues. Germline loops: CDR1 SQVTM, CDR2 ANQGSEA. The CDR3, as DNA: TGCAGCGGCCGGGACAGTTCCAGAAACACCATATATTTT. Translating it yields CSGRDSSRNTIYF.

The V call is TRBV10-3, the J call TRBJ1-4; TRBD1 is a possible D gene (6 bases). CDR3 length: 14 residues. V dropped 6 bases and J dropped 8 bases, with 16 bases sitting between them. In germline, CDR1 is ENHRY, CDR2 SYGVKD. The CDR3 sequence is CAISKDRTEEKLFF. The CDR3 DNA reads as TGTGCCATCAGCAAAGACAGGACGGAAGAAAAACTGTTTTTT.

The V call is TRBV30, the J call TRBJ1-1; 7 bases line up with TRBD1. This CDR3 comprises 14 residues. Losses at the gene ends were 3 bases for V and 5 bases for J; bases not matched to a gene: 9. Looked up from germline, CDR1 is GTSNPN and CDR2 is SVGIG (reference sequence). The CDR3 here is CAWRQQGSRTEAFF. In DNA form, the CDR3 reads TGTGCCTGGAGGCAACAGGGGTCAAGGACTGAAGCTTTCTTT. Using reference TRBV30 and TRBJ1-1 for the parts outside the CDR3, the full variable domain is SQTIHQWPATLVQPVGSPLSLECTVEGTSNPNLYWYRQAAGRGLQLLFYSVGIGQISSEVPQNLSASRPQDRQFILSSKKLLLSDSGFYLCAWRQQGSRTEAFFGQGTRLTVV.

This clone was counted once. V and J are TRBV28 and TRBJ1-1, with D unclear. CDR3 length: 12 amino acids. Germline V CDR1 and CDR2: MDHEN, SYDVKM. Between the trimmed V and J ends, which lost 3 bases and 4 bases, there was a span of 6 bases. In nucleotides, the CDR3 is TGTGCCAGCAGTTTCCCTTTCACTGAAGCTTTCTTT. It translates to CASSFPFTEAFF.

The CDR3: CASSQYLSGAAEAFF. CDR3 bases: TGCGCCAGCAGTCAATACCTGTCGGGGGCGGCTGAAGCTTTCTTT. This chain joins TRBV23-1 and TRBJ1-1, with a tentative D call TRBD1 (6 bases). TRBV23-1 is an ORF, and what it does is uncertain. The V end lost 1 base, the J end lost 6 bases, and 15 bases lay between the germline ends. The CDR3 is 15 residues long.

The chain is built from TRBV29-1 and TRBJ1-1; no clear D. The V gene lost 7 bases and the J gene lost 3 bases, with 21 bases spanning the gap. The CDR3 is made up of 15 amino acids. Germline V gives CDR1 SQVTM, CDR2 ANQGSEA. CDR3 coding DNA: TGCAGCGGCGTTAGGCCTCCGGGCAGTGACACTGAAGCTTTCTTT. Translation: CSGVRPPGSDTEAFF.

The sample holds one count of this clone. The rearrangement joins TRBV5-1 to TRBJ2-1; 8 bases fit TRBD2. CDR3 size: 16 residues. Germline loops: CDR1 SGHRS, CDR2 YFSETQ. Trimming removed 4 bases from V and 4 bases from J; junction bases left unmatched: 10. CDR3 sequence (DNA): TGCGCCAGCAGCCCCCAAGGAGCGGGGGCTTACAATGAGCAGTTCTTC. Translation: CASSPQGAGAYNEQFF.

CDR3 region: CSVWDRNYGYTF. The CDR3 DNA reads TGCAGCGTCTGGGACAGAAACTATGGCTACACCTTC. V is TRBV29-1 and J is TRBJ1-2, with 7 nucleotides matching TRBD1. Germline values: CDR1 SQVTM, CDR2 ANQGSEA. Trimming took 6 bases from V and 2 from J; bases not matched to a gene: 3. The CDR3 is 12 amino acids.